One T cell receptor (beta chain) is described in this entry. V was pared by 4 bases and J by 6 bases, with 16 bases of the junction left unmatched. Germline CDR1 is SGHTA and CDR2 is FQGNSA. This CDR3 comprises 18 residues. This sample stems from a study of cytomegalovirus exposure and HLA in healthy donors. Whole-study context: It was reported in a later analysis that the 90 to 150 validation repertoires used the same platform as the approximately 670 first-cohort repertoires.

Sequencing was performed with immunoSEQ multiplex PCR; in TCRdb, only in-frame clones are kept and a portion is missing. The sample records 200,000 or so clones, about 91% being singletons. The sequenced sample consisted of PBMCs. The TCR sequence derives from a woman aged 18-35 years in good health and CMV-seronegative. The chain joins TRBV7-2 to TRBJ2-7; 12 nucleotides line up with TRBD2. CDR3 in DNA: TGTGCCAGCAGCTGGGGGCTAGCGGGAGGGTCCCAGCTCCGCGAGCAGTACTTC. It yields the protein CASSWGLAGGSQLREQYF.